Given below is one T cell receptor (beta chain) in context. The V gene end was trimmed by 5 bases and the J gene end by 0 bases; junction bases not matched to a gene: 4. The length of the CDR3 is 15 residues. The germline gives CDR1 SGHNT, CDR2 YENEEA. These data belong to a study of control samples from healthy donors and cancer patients. Repertoires were generated with immunoSEQ multiplex PCR, while TCRdb's copy carries only in-frame clones and drops some. The sample has tens of thousands of clones, about four fifths seen once; the top ten hold approximately 2.8%. This TCR came from a woman in her 50s with lung cancer. The sequencing input was PBMCs. V gene TRBV11-3 combines with J gene TRBJ1-3; 7 positions agree with TRBD1. The CDR3 sequence is CASSARDSSGNTIYF. CDR3 DNA: TGTGCCAGCAGCGCTAGGGACAGCTCTGGAAACACCATATATTTT.